Below, 5 T cell receptor beta chains from the same sample are listed, as sequenced in a study of radiotherapy plus CTLA-4 blockade in lung cancer. Only in-frame clones appear in the TCRdb table, and some are missing; sequencing was by immunoSEQ multiplex PCR. The table records approximately 94,000 clones, 80% to 85% of them present only once. The sequences come from peripheral blood, collected from a patient treated with radiotherapy plus ipilimumab. The receptors come from a human donor with non-small cell lung cancer that progressed on radiotherapy plus ipilimumab.

The chain uses TRBV28 and TRBJ1-2, with 8 bases that match TRBD1. CDR3 length: 16 residues. J lost 8 bases, V lost 8 bases, and 19 bases had no gene match. Germline V lookup: CDR1 MDHEN, CDR2 SYDVKM. Here the CDR3 DNA reads TGTGCCAGCCGCTCGACAGGGGATCCCTCACTGGGGGGCTACACCTTC. Its translation is CASRSTGDPSLGGYTF.

This clone was seen more than once but under ten times. V is TRBV2 and J is TRBJ2-4, with 7 nucleotides matching TRBD1. The V and J ends lost 6 bases and 6 bases, in that order; junction bases with no gene match: 8. Germline V gene sequence: CDR1 SNHLY, CDR2 FYNNEI. This CDR3 spans 14 amino acids. CDR3 in DNA: TGTGCCAGCAGCCTGGGGACAGCCGGAAACATTCAGTACTTC. It is translated as CASSLGTAGNIQYF.

The chain combines TRBV18 with TRBJ1-5; the D is unclear. The germline CDR1 and CDR2 sequences are KGHSH and LQKENI. This CDR3 region has 10 residues. V was trimmed by 8 bases and J by 9 bases, leaving 8 bases between them. CDR3 loop: CASRKWPQHF. CDR3 nucleotide sequence: TGTGCCAGCCGTAAATGGCCCCAGCATTTT. Full variable domain (rest looked up from reference TRBV18 and TRBJ1-5): NAGVMQNPRHLVRRRGQEARLRCSPMKGHSHVYWYRQLPEEGLKFMVYLQKENIIDESGMPKERFSAEFPKEGPSILRIQQVVRGDSAAYFCASRKWPQHFGDGTRLSIL.

V is TRBV5-5 and J is TRBJ2-3; the match to TRBD1 covers 9 bases. CDR1 SGHKS and CDR2 YYEKEE come from the germline V gene (reference sequence). Trimming removed 2 bases from V and 0 bases from J; junction bases left unmatched: 10. This CDR3 comprises 18 residues. CDR3 DNA: TGTGCCAGCAGCTTAGTGGTCGACAGGGGGGACAGCACAGATACGCAGTATTTT. Protein sequence: CASSLVVDRGDSTDTQYF.

This chain connects TRBV27 to TRBJ1-2; 9 bases match TRBD1. The CDR3 sequence is 16 residues long. V trimming: 7 bases; J trimming: 5 bases; junction bases outside the gene matches: 14. Germline CDR1 MNHEY, CDR2 SMNVEV (reference sequence). The CDR3 region has the DNA TGTGCCAGCACTTCCCGGGGACAGGGACAAAGATATGGCTACACCTTC. Translated: CASTSRGQGQRYGYTF.